The clone carrying this T cell receptor (beta chain) was seen a few times. What it binds is not known. The source of the sample is a study of STAT5B mutations in CD4+ large granular lymphocyte leukemia. Trimming took 8 bases from V and 6 from J; bases not matched to a gene: 15. The length of the CDR3 is 14 residues. Looked up from germline, CDR1 is GTSNPN and CDR2 is SVGIG (reference sequence). Sequencing used immunoSEQ multiplex PCR; TCRdb keeps in-frame clones, though not all of them. The profile covers approximately 36,000 clones, with approximately 72% appearing a single time and around 0.5% taken by the ten largest. Study-level points and caveats: TRBV06-family usage was enriched in top patient clones (8/27) versus controls (2/35).

The chain recombines TRBV30 with TRBJ1-2; 7 positions match TRBD1. The sequencing input was CD4+ T cells from blood buffy coats. This sequence originates from a human donor in good health. CDR3 bases: TGTGCCCGCGATCAGGGGGTCATAGGAGATGGCTACACCTTC. Its protein is CARDQGVIGDGYTF.